This TCR beta chain stems from a study of shared clonotypes between healthy human individuals. About this clone: Its antigen remains unknown.

Only in-frame clones appear in the TCRdb table, and some are missing; sequencing was by immunoSEQ multiplex PCR. Among roughly 2.1 million clones listed, under 95% were seen once. Germline CDR1 is SEHNR and CDR2 is FQNEAQ (reference sequence). The CDR3 has 12 amino acids. V lost 3 bases and J 6 bases, leaving 5 bases between the germline ends. General study results and limits: Sharing across a handful of donors was seen in roughly 5% of naive CD4 clonotypes. Despite large depth, sorted-subset datasets appeared incompletely sequenced. Naive subsets typically showed greater estimated richness than memory subsets. Unshared clonotypes carried lower generation probabilities than those common to all four donors.

Positively selected for CCR7, the CD45RO-negative cells used as naive CD8 cells excluded terminally differentiated effector memory CD45RA+ cells. The V and J genes are TRBV7-9 and TRBJ2-2, with D unresolved. The TCR sequence derives from a man between 18 and 29 years old in good health. Some clones in this sample may be carry-over from other donors' samples. Sequencing was performed on naive CD8+ T cells from PBMCs. CDR3 protein: CASSFRPGELFF. The DNA for the CDR3 is TGTGCCAGCAGCTTTCGTCCCGGGGAGCTGTTTTTT.